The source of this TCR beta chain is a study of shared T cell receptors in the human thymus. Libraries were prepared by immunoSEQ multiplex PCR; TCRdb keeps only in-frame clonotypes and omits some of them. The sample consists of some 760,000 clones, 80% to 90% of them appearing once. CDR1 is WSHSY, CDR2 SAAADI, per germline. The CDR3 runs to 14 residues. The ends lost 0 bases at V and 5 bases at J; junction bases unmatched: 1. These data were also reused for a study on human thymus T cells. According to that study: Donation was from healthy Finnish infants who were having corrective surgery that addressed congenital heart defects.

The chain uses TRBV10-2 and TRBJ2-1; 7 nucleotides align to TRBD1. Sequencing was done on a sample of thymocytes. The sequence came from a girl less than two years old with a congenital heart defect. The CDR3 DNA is TGCGCCAGCAGTGAGTCGGGACAGAACAATGAGCAGTTCTTC. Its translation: CASSESGQNNEQFF.